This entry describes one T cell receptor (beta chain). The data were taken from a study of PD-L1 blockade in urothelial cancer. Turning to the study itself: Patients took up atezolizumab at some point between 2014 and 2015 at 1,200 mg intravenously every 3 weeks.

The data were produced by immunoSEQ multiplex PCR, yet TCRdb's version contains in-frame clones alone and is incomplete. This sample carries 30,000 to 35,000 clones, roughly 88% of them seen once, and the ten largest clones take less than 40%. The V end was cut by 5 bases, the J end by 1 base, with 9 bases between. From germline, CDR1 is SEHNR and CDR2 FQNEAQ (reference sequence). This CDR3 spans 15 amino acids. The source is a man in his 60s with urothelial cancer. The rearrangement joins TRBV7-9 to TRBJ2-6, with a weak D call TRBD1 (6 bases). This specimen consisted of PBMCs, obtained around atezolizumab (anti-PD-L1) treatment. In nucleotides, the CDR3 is TGTGCCAGCAGCCACAGGGATTCTGGGGCCAACGTCCTGACTTTC. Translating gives CASSHRDSGANVLTF.